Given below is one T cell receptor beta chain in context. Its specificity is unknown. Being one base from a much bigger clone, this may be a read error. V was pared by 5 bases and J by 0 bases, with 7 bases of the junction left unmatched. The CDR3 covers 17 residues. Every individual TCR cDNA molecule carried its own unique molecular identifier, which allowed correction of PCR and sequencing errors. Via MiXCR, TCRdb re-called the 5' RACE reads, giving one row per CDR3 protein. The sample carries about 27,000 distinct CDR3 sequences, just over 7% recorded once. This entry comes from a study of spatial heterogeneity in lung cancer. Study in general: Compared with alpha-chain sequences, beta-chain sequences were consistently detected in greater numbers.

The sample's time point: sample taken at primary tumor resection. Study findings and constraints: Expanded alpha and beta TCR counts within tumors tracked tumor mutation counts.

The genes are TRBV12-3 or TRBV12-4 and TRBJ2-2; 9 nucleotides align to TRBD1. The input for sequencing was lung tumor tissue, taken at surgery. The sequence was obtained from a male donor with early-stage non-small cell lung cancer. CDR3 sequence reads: CASSTGQGAPNTGELFF. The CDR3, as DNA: TGTGCCAGCAGTACGGGACAGGGCGCCCCGAACACCGGGGAGCTGTTTTTT.